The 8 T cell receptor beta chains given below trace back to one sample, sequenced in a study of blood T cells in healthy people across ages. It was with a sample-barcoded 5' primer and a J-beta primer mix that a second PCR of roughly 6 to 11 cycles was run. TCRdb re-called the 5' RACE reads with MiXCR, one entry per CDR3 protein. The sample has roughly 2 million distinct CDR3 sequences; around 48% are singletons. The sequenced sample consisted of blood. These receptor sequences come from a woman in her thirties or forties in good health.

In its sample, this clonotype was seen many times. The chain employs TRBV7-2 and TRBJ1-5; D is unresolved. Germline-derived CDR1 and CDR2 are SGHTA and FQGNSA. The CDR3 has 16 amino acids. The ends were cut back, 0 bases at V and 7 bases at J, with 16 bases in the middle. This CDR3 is CASSLAGSSNGQPQHF. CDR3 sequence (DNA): TGTGCCAGCAGCTTAGCGGGGTCCTCGAACGGACAGCCCCAGCATTTT.

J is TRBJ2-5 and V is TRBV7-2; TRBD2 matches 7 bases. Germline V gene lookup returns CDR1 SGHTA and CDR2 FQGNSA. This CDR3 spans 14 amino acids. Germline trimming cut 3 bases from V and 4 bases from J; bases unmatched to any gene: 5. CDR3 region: CASSFRGRGETQYF. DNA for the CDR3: TGTGCCAGCAGCTTTAGAGGGAGGGGAGAGACCCAGTACTTC. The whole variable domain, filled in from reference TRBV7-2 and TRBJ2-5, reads GAGVSQSPSNKVTEKGKDVELRCDPISGHTALYWYRQSLGQGLEFLIYFQGNSAPDKSGLPSDRFSAERTGGSVSTLTIQRTQQEDSAVYLCASSFRGRGETQYFGPGTRLLVL.

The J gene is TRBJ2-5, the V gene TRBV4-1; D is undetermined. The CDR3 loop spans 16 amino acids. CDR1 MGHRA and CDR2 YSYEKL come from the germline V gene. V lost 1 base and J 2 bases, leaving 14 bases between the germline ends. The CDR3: CASSQVPNLRQETQYF. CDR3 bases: TGCGCCAGCAGCCAAGTCCCCAATCTCCGACAAGAGACCCAGTACTTC.

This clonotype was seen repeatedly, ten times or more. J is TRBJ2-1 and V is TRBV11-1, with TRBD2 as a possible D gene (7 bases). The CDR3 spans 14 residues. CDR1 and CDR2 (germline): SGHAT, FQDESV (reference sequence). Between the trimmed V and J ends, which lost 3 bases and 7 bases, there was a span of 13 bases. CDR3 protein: CASSLGGAQNEQFF. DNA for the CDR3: TGTGCCAGCAGCTTGGGGGGGGCCCAGAATGAGCAGTTCTTC.

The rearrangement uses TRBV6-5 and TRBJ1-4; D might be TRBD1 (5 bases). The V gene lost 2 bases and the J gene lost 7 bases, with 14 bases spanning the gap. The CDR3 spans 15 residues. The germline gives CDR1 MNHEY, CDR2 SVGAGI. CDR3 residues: CASSYTSGQGEKLFF. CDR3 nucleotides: TGTGCCAGCAGTTACACCAGCGGGCAGGGTGAAAAACTGTTTTTT.

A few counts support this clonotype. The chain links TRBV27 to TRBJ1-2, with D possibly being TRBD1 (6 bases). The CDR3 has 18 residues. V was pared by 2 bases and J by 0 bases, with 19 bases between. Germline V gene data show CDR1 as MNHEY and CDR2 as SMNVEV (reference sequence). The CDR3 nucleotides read TGTGCCAGCAGTTTAACGGGGCAGGGGTGGAGGTCTAACTATGGCTACACCTTC. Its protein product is CASSLTGQGWRSNYGYTF.

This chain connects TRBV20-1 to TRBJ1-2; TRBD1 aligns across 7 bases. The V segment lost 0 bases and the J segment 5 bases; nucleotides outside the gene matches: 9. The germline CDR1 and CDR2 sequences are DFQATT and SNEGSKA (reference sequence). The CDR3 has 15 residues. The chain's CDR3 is CSARDLTGVVYGYTF. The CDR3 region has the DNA TGCAGTGCTAGAGATCTCACAGGGGTAGTTTATGGCTACACCTTC.

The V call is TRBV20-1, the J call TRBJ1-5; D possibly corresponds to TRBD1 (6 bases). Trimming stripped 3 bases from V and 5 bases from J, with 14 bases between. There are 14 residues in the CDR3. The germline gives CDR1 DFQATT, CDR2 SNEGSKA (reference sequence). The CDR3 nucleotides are TGCAGTGCTAGGAGGGGGGGCAGAGATCAGCCCCAGCATTTT. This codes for CSARRGGRDQPQHF.